The 15 T cell receptor beta chains below all came from one sample that was sequenced in a study of identical twins. TCRdb independently ran MiXCR on the 5' RACE reads; one entry per CDR3 protein. The sample carries about 890,000 distinct CDR3 sequences, about 12% recorded once. This sample was shared with a second study, whose subject was yellow fever vaccine responses in identical twins.

Sequencing was done on a sample of PBMCs. These receptors originate from a woman between 18 and 30 years old in good health.

J is TRBJ1-1 and V is TRBV5-4, with a weak D call TRBD1 (5 bases). The CDR3 contains 15 residues. V gave up 7 bases and J gave up 1 base, with 17 bases separating them. Germline loops: CDR1 SGHNT, CDR2 YYREEE (reference sequence). CDR3 nucleotides: TGTGCCAGCGCCCCGGGGGGGATGCCGAACACTGAAGCTTTCTTT. It translates to CASAPGGMPNTEAFF.

This clonotype was picked up a small number of times. The chain combines TRBV5-1 with TRBJ2-5, with a possible D match to TRBD2 (5 bases). CDR1 is SGHRS, CDR2 YFSETQ, per germline. V shed 6 bases and J shed 5 bases, with 14 bases lying between them. This CDR3 has 13 amino acids. The CDR3 is CASTPHGMETQYF. The CDR3 DNA reads as TGCGCCAGCACTCCGCACGGGATGGAGACCCAGTACTTC.

The gene calls are TRBV18 and TRBJ2-1; no clear D. This CDR3 region has 15 residues. Germline V CDR1 and CDR2: KGHSH, LQKENI. V was shortened by 0 bases and J by 2 bases, with 8 bases between the two germline ends. CDR3 coding DNA: TGTGCCAGCTCACCACCAGCAAGCCCCTACAATGAGCAGTTCTTC. It specifies CASSPPASPYNEQFF.

The table lists this clonotype with a few counts. V is TRBV20-1 and J is TRBJ2-4; TRBD2 might be the D (6 bases). CDR1 DFQATT and CDR2 SNEGSKA come from the germline V gene (reference sequence). The CDR3 is 18 residues long. The V end was cut by 0 bases, the J end by 1 base, with 19 bases between. CDR3 region: CSARDGGTLSSAKNIQYF. Here the CDR3 DNA reads TGCAGTGCTAGAGATGGGGGGACCTTGAGTAGTGCCAAAAACATTCAGTACTTC.

This clonotype was counted ten times or more. Germline and junction disagree at one end, which may indicate a read error. The rearrangement links TRBV3-1 to TRBJ2-7; 8 nucleotides line up with TRBD1. The germline gives CDR1 LGHDT, CDR2 YNNKEL (reference sequence). The CDR3 length is 15 residues. The CDR3 protein is CASSQEGTGAYEQYF. DNA for the CDR3: TGCGCCAGCAGCCAAGAGGGGACAGGCGCCTACGAGCAGTACTTC.

This clonotype appeared many times. The chain employs TRBV7-2 and TRBJ2-4; possibly TRBD1 or TRBD2 for D (7 bases each). The CDR3 extends over 13 amino acids. Trimming pared 9 bases from V and 1 base from J, leaving 10 bases between. CDR1 is SGHTA and CDR2 is FQGNSA in the germline V gene. The CDR3 region is CASQGGAKNIQYF. DNA of the CDR3: TGTGCCAGTCAGGGGGGGGCCAAAAACATTCAGTACTTC.

This clonotype was picked up a small number of times. This sequence joins TRBV6-4 and TRBJ1-1; tentatively, D is TRBD1 (5 bases). CDR1 is MRHNA, CDR2 SNTAGT, per germline. Trimming removed 3 bases from V and 5 bases from J, with 10 bases in between. CDR3 length: 13 residues. In DNA, the CDR3 is TGTGCCAGCAGTGAAGGGGTGGGGACTGAAGCTTTCTTT. This codes for CASSEGVGTEAFF.

The chain is built from TRBV5-1 and TRBJ2-5; D might be TRBD1 (6 bases). CDR1 and CDR2 from the germline V gene are SGHRS and YFSETQ. Trimming left V 4 bases short and J 4 bases short, with 11 bases between. CDR3 length: 13 residues. The CDR3 nucleotides are TGCGCCAGCAGCCGTATCAGGGGAGAGACCCAGTACTTC. Amino acids: CASSRIRGETQYF.

This chain connects TRBV3-1 to TRBJ2-1; 8 bases align to TRBD2. The CDR3 is 14 amino acids. Looked up from germline, CDR1 is LGHDT and CDR2 is YNNKEL (reference sequence). The V and J ends lost 3 bases and 8 bases, in that order; junction bases with no gene match: 6. CDR3 sequence (DNA): TGTGCCAGCAGCCACGAAGGACTAGCCTATGAGCAGTTCTTC. This gives the protein CASSHEGLAYEQFF.

In this sample, this clonotype turned up a few times. The rearrangement joins TRBV5-4 to TRBJ1-1; no firm D call. Trimming stripped 0 bases from V and 3 bases from J, with 12 bases between. This CDR3 contains 15 residues. The germline gives CDR1 SGHNT, CDR2 YYREEE (reference sequence). This CDR3 reads CASSLARGAYTEAFF. DNA for the CDR3: TGTGCCAGCAGCTTGGCCCGGGGAGCGTACACTGAAGCTTTCTTT.

The J gene is TRBJ1-1, the V gene TRBV12-3 or TRBV12-4; a weak D match, TRBD1 (6 bases). Trimming pared 6 bases from V and 4 bases from J, leaving 15 bases between. The CDR3 runs to 14 residues. This CDR3 is CASSSDSWLTEAFF. The DNA of the CDR3 is TGTGCCAGCAGCTCGGACAGTTGGCTCACTGAAGCTTTCTTT.

There are many counts of this clonotype. The chain links TRBV5-1 to TRBJ2-1, with 15 bases fitting TRBD2. Germline V gene sequence: CDR1 SGHRS, CDR2 YFSETQ. V shed 4 bases and J 10 bases; nucleotides not matched to a gene: 6. This CDR3 comprises 15 residues. CDR3 in DNA: TGCGCCAGCAGCAGGGGACTAGCGGGGGGTGGGGAGCAGTTCTTC. It encodes CASSRGLAGGGEQFF.

This clonotype was detected ten times or more. The CDR3 nucleotides read TGTGCCAGCACCCCCGACGGAACGGGTGAGCAGTTCTTC. It codes for CASTPDGTGEQFF. J is TRBJ2-1 and V is TRBV12-3 or TRBV12-4; D unclear. Trimming cost V 7 bases and J 9 bases, with 16 bases left between them. The CDR3 consists of 13 residues.

The chain combines TRBV11-3 with TRBJ2-1; the D is unclear. The CDR3 sequence is 14 residues long. CDR1 and CDR2 from the germline V gene are SGHNT and YENEEA. V was shortened by 5 bases and J by 2 bases, with 10 bases between the two germline ends. CDR3 nucleotides: TGTGCCAGCAGCGTACCCCCGACCTACAATGAGCAGTTCTTC. It yields the protein CASSVPPTYNEQFF.

The sample holds a few counts of this clonotype. The CDR3 region has the DNA TGTGCCAGCAGCTGGACAGGTCCTTATGGCTACACCTTC. Amino acid sequence: CASSWTGPYGYTF. The V and J genes are TRBV6-1 and TRBJ1-2; 7 nucleotides agree with TRBD1. V trimming: 6 bases; J trimming: 5 bases; junction bases outside the gene matches: 6. Per the germline V gene, CDR1 is MNHNS and CDR2 is SASEGT. The CDR3 has 13 residues.